The 22 T cell receptor beta chains given below trace back to one sample, sequenced in a study of CD8+ T cells in alopecia areata. Isolated RNA was reverse transcribed into cDNA used as the sequencing template. Repertoires were generated with immunoSEQ multiplex PCR, while TCRdb's copy carries only in-frame clones and drops some. Recorded here are about 110,000 clones, none singletons. What was sequenced was lesional skin. These receptors were collected from a C3H/HeJ mouse with alopecia areata. These mice share the MHC haplotype H2-k.

This clone was picked up a small number of times. The gene names given are mouse names. Different DNA sequences within this sample yield the same CDR3. The sequenced CDR3 bases are TGTGCCAGCAGTGATCGGGGGAGGGGGAACACA. It codes for CASSDRGRGNT. The complete CDR3 reads CASSDRGRGNTEVFF. The V gene is TRBV13-3, the J gene TRBJ1-1; perhaps TRBD1 as D (5 bases). Read coverage stops 4 residues before the CDR3 terminus; the germline J gene supplies the remainder. The V end was cut by 1 base, the J end by 1 base, with 11 bases between. The germline V gene has CDR1 NNHDY and CDR2 SYVADS. The CDR3 runs to 15 residues.

This clone was seen a handful of times. Gene labels here are mouse ones. The chain's CDR3 is CASRPDRAETLYF. CDR3 DNA (partial): TGTGCCAGCAGACCAGACAGGGCAGAA. J is TRBJ2-3 and V is TRBV19; perhaps TRBD1 as D (6 bases). The read finishes 4 residues shy of the CDR3 end, and the germline J gene is used to complete it. CDR3 length equals 13 residues. CDR1 is FNHDT and CDR2 is SITEND in the germline V gene (reference sequence). V gave up 5 bases and J gave up 3 bases, with 10 bases separating them. The full variable domain, in which reference TRBV19 and TRBJ2-3 provide the parts outside the CDR3, is GGIITQTPKFLIGQEGQKLTLKCQQNFNHDTMYWYRQDSGKGLRLIYYSITENDLQKGDLSEGYDASREKKSSFSLTVTSAQKNEMAVFLCASRPDRAETLYFGSGTRLTVL.

In this sample, this clone turned up many times. Gene and germline names: mouse. With the read ending 4 residues before the CDR3 end, the germline J gene is used to fill in that end. This chain joins TRBV1 and TRBJ2-7; 8 bases agree with TRBD1. Germline-derived CDR1 and CDR2 are NSQYPW and LRSPGD (reference sequence). CDR3 length: 12 amino acids. With V trimmed by 8 bases and J by 3 bases, 3 bases remained unmatched. The sequenced CDR3 bases are TGCACCTGCGATGGACAGGGCTAT. It codes for CTCDGQGY. The whole CDR3 sequence is CTCDGQGYEQYF.

This clone turned up a few times. The genes and germline here are from mouse. The read ends 4 residues early relative to the CDR3; the germline J gene fills the gap. The rearrangement uses TRBV19 and TRBJ2-7; 7 bases fit TRBD1. Germline lookup yields CDR1 FNHDT and CDR2 SITEND (reference sequence). The CDR3 is 12 residues long. The CDR3 region is CASLGTEYEQYF. CDR3 DNA (partial): TGTGCCAGCCTCGGGACAGAATAT.

This clone appeared a few times. DNA and listed protein disagree at residue 12, so the protein shown here was translated from the DNA. Mouse names are used for the genes. CDR3 DNA, as far as it was read: TGCACCTGCAGTGCAGTCCCCTCCTATAATTCGCCC. Its translation is CTCSAVPSYNSP. The full CDR3 protein reads CTCSAVPSYNSPLYF. The chain has TRBV1 and TRBJ1-6; D is undetermined. The sequence runs out 3 residues before the end of the CDR3; the remainder is reconstructed from the germline J gene. TRBJ1-6 is assigned to the ORF class and has an uncertain function. The CDR3 length is 15 residues. In germline, CDR1 is NSQYPW, CDR2 LRSPGD (reference sequence). The V end lost 1 base, the J end lost 1 base, and 5 bases lay between the germline ends.

There are a few counts of this clone. All gene names here are mouse names. Coverage ceases 4 residues before the CDR3 finishes, and the germline J gene fills in the end. The rearrangement links TRBV17 to TRBJ2-1; tentative D call: TRBD2 (5 bases). The CDR3 totals 13 residues. Trimming shortened V by 3 bases and J by 4 bases, and 7 bases separated the two germline ends. CDR1 and CDR2 (germline): MNHDT, YYDKIL. CDR3: CASSSAGYAEQFF. CDR3 DNA, as far as it was read: TGTGCTAGCAGTAGTGCTGGGTATGCT.

This clone was picked up a small number of times. The germline and genes are mouse ones. The read finishes 4 residues shy of the CDR3 end, and the germline J gene is used to complete it. The V and J genes are TRBV13-3 and TRBJ2-2, with 7 bases identical to TRBD1. The CDR3 sequence is 14 residues long. With V trimmed by 5 bases and J by 3 bases, 4 bases remained unmatched. Per germline, CDR1 NNHDY and CDR2 SYVADS. Here the CDR3 reads CASSPTGHTGQLYF. Incomplete CDR3 DNA: TGTGCCAGCAGCCCGACAGGGCACACCGGG. The full variable domain, completed using reference TRBV13-3 and TRBJ2-2, is EAAVTQSPRSKVAVTGGKVTLSCHQTNNHDYMYWYRQDTGHGLRLIHYSYVADSTEKGDIPDGYKASRPSQENFSLILELASLSQTAVYFCASSPTGHTGQLYFGEGSKLTVL.

The table lists this clone with a few counts. The listed genes are named as in mouse. Read sequence stops 4 residues before the CDR3 end, and the germline J gene provides the missing end. This rearrangement joins TRBV13-3 to TRBJ1-1, with 10 bases aligning to TRBD1. The CDR3 spans 14 residues. Germline CDR1 is NNHDY and CDR2 is SYVADS. The CDR3 protein is CASSFGTGAGEVFF. CDR3 bases read: TGTGCCAGCAGTTTTGGGACAGGGGCGGGA.

On this clone: The genes and germline here are from mouse. The CDR3 region is CASSRDQGALAEQFF. The covered CDR3 bases are TGTGCTAGCAGTAGAGATCAGGGGGCGCTCGCT. The V gene is TRBV17, the J gene TRBJ2-1, with 8 bases aligning to TRBD1. The read falls 4 residues short of the CDR3 end, and the missing part is taken from the germline J gene. Germline V CDR1 and CDR2: MNHDT, YYDKIL. The CDR3 spans 15 residues.

In the case of this clone: Gene and germline names: mouse. The sequenced part of the CDR3 DNA is TGTGCTAGCAGTGGGGACACTTAT. Protein product: CASSGDTY. The entire CDR3 is CASSGDTYEQYF. V is TRBV17 and J is TRBJ2-7; D is perhaps TRBD1 (6 bases). The CDR3 end falls 4 residues outside the read, so it is completed with the germline J gene. Germline CDR1 and CDR2: MNHDT and YYDKIL. The CDR3 totals 12 residues.

Concerning this clone: Gene and germline names: mouse. The observed sequence ends 4 residues before the CDR3 terminus, with the missing tail filled in from the germline J gene. This rearrangement joins TRBV29 to TRBJ2-1; 10 nucleotides match TRBD2. The V gene end was trimmed by 7 bases and the J gene end by 0 bases; junction bases not matched to a gene: 3. The CDR3 loop spans 15 amino acids. Germline loops: CDR1 MSHET, CDR2 SYDVDS. CDR3: CASTRTGGNYAEQFF. The CDR3 DNA, read in part, is TGTGCTAGCACCCGGACTGGGGGTAACTATGCT.

Comment on this clone: The gene symbols are mouse symbols. Coverage ceases 4 residues before the CDR3 finishes, and the germline J gene fills in the end. The J gene is TRBJ2-3, the V gene TRBV13-3; no definite D call. Germline V gives CDR1 NNHDY, CDR2 SYVADS. There are 11 residues in the CDR3. Trimming cost V 9 bases and J 0 bases, with 5 bases left between them. The CDR3 loop reads CATTSAETLYF. The DNA read from the CDR3 is TGTGCCACGACAAGTGCAGAA.

This clone has just a few counts. Mouse gene names apply. The sequenced fragment ends 4 residues before the CDR3 boundary, so the rest is inferred from the germline J gene. The genes are TRBV17 and TRBJ2-7; 12 bases are shared with TRBD2. The germline V gene has CDR1 MNHDT and CDR2 YYDKIL. The CDR3 has 13 residues. CDR3 amino acids: CASRDWGGYEQYF. The CDR3 bases that were read are TGTGCTAGCAGGGACTGGGGGGGTTAT.

A few counts support this clone. Gene names are mouse gene names. The CDR3 goes on 4 residues after the read ends, and that part is filled in from the germline J gene. The J gene is TRBJ1-4, the V gene TRBV1; 8 bases are a match to TRBD1. The germline V gene encodes CDR1 NSQYPW and CDR2 LRSPGD (reference sequence). CDR3 length: 17 residues. V dropped 0 bases and J dropped 3; count of bases not matched to a gene: 6. The covered CDR3 bases are TGCACCTGCAGTGCAGATCTTCCGACAGGGGCCAACGAA. This encodes CTCSADLPTGANE. The full CDR3 protein reads CTCSADLPTGANERLFF.

Points on this clone: Germline and genes: mouse. From the germline J gene comes the end of the CDR3, since the read stops 4 residues before it. The chain carries TRBV13-3 and TRBJ2-1, with D possibly being TRBD1 (5 bases). The V gene lost 1 base and the J gene lost 3 bases, with 11 bases spanning the gap. Germline V gene lookup returns CDR1 NNHDY and CDR2 SYVADS. The CDR3 runs 15 residues. The CDR3 reads CASSDSAGPYAEQFF. The CDR3 DNA, read in part, is TGTGCCAGCAGTGATTCGGCAGGGCCCTATGCT.

To note about this clone: Gene names and germline refer to mouse. Sequencing ends 4 residues short of the CDR3 end; the germline J gene provides the rest. The rearrangement uses TRBV13-3 and TRBJ2-7, with a weak D call TRBD2 (6 bases). CDR3 length: 16 amino acids. CDR1 NNHDY and CDR2 SYVADS come from the germline V gene. Deletions cut 0 bases from V and 0 bases from J, with 13 bases between. This CDR3 reads CASSDEAGASSYEQYF. Incomplete CDR3 DNA: TGTGCCAGCAGTGATGAGGCTGGGGCGAGCTCCTAT.

In regard to this clone: Genes and germline come from the mouse. CDR3 DNA, as far as it was read: TGTGCCAGCAGTTTGAGGGGGCGCGGTGCAGAA. Protein sequence: CASSLRGRGAE. The entire CDR3 sequence reads CASSLRGRGAETLYF. This chain links TRBV14 with TRBJ2-3; D is possibly TRBD1 (7 bases). The read comes to an end 4 residues before the CDR3 does, leaving the germline J gene to fill in the end. The CDR3 spans 15 residues. Germline CDR1 is SGHDT and CDR2 is FRDEAV. Trimming shortened V by 2 bases and J by 1 base, and 11 bases separated the two germline ends. The full variable domain, rest sourced from reference TRBV14 and TRBJ2-3, is EAGVTQSPRYAVLQEGQAVSFWCDPISGHDTLYWYQQPRDQGPQLLVYFRDEAVIDNSQLPSDRFSAVRPKGTNSTLKIQSAKQGDTATYLCASSLRGRGAETLYFGSGTRLTVL.

For this clone: These gene names are mouse names. This sample also contains other DNA sequences that code for the same CDR3. The chain's CDR3 is CTCSARGGSTEVFF. CDR3 DNA, as far as it was read: TGCACCTGCAGTGCAAGGGGGGGGAGCACA. The rearrangement uses TRBV1 and TRBJ1-1, with D perhaps TRBD1 (6 bases). The read terminates 4 residues before the CDR3 end, so the remaining end is supplied by the germline J gene. There are 14 residues in the CDR3. Germline values: CDR1 NSQYPW, CDR2 LRSPGD (reference sequence). The V end was cut by 2 bases, the J end by 4 bases, with 11 bases between.

A remark on this clone: Here the gene names and germline are mouse. The read falls 4 residues short of the CDR3 end, and the missing part is taken from the germline J gene. The chain is built from TRBV13-3 and TRBJ2-7; maybe TRBD2 (5 bases). CDR3 length equals 13 residues. CDR1 and CDR2 from the germline V gene are NNHDY and SYVADS. This CDR3 is CASSGTLPYEQYF. The CDR3 bases that were read are TGTGCCAGCAGTGGGACTCTTCCTTAT.

With respect to this clone: Any gene name here is a mouse gene name. Coverage ceases 4 residues before the CDR3 finishes, and the germline J gene fills in the end. V usage is TRBV19 and J usage is TRBJ1-1; D gene ambiguous. Germline CDR1 reads FNHDT; CDR2 reads SITEND (reference sequence). Deletions cut 4 bases from V and 0 bases from J, with 10 bases between. CDR3 size: 14 residues. CDR3 residues: CASSPQGANTEVFF. The sequenced CDR3 bases are TGTGCCAGCAGTCCACAAGGTGCAAACACA.

This clone was seen a handful of times. Genes and germline come from the mouse. The observed sequence ends 4 residues before the CDR3 terminus, with the missing tail filled in from the germline J gene. V and J are TRBV13-1 and TRBJ1-2; tentative D call: TRBD1 (5 bases). The V end was cut by 3 bases, the J end by 0 bases, with 12 bases between. The CDR3 extends over 15 amino acids. Germline V CDR1 and CDR2: NSHNY, SYGAGN. CDR3 sequence reads: CASSARWGANSDYTF. The sequenced part of the CDR3 DNA is TGTGCCAGCAGTGCCCGGTGGGGGGCAAACTCC.

A note on this clone: Gene and germline names: mouse. The read gets to within 4 residues of the CDR3 end, and the germline J gene fills in the rest. V and J are TRBV13-3 and TRBJ1-4, with 8 bases aligning to TRBD1. Looked up from germline, CDR1 is NNHDY and CDR2 is SYVADS. Trimming removed 6 bases from V and 3 bases from J; junction bases left unmatched: 4. This CDR3 has 14 amino acids. CDR3 bases read: TGTGCCAGCAATACAGGGGGGCCCAACGAA. Amino acids: CASNTGGPNE. The entire CDR3 sequence reads CASNTGGPNERLFF.